This T cell receptor beta chain originates from a study (dated by TCRdb to 2015 to 2017). For the study in its entirety: The study tested whether tumor-infiltrating Tregs in breast cancer are recruited from blood Tregs or converted in situ from other CD4+ T cell subsets.

Library preparation employed multiplex PCR. The instrument was an Ion Torrent PGM. For the roughly 20-patient analysis, adaptor-ligated barcode primers were used to amplify TRBV12-4/TRBJ1-2 clonotypes. For the approximately 25-patient cohort, the TRBV12-4/TRBJ1-2 amplicons were sequenced on the Ion Personal Genome Machine system. The original methods were these. Sequencing data were pooled across the five patients for each of nine subset-tissue groups and compared by unsupervised clustering of TCR gene usage. The Morisita-Horn index was used to calculate repertoire similarity, with shared sequences weighted according to their contribution to each repertoire. Clones were called with MiXCR by TCRdb after fastp trimmed the public reads at Q25, and only in-frame beta chains were retained. Each entry is one CDR3 protein sequence, shown with its most common DNA and genes. Clone size and V and J calls follow TCRdb, not the original study. The sample profile shows a few thousand distinct CDR3 sequences; around a sixth of them were found once. Jointly, the top ten make up around 29% of the sample.

The research as a whole found: The validation in the larger cohort was limited to a single TCR beta V-J rearrangement instead of whole repertoires. Across the roughly 25 patients, roughly 13% of TRBV12-4/TRBJ1-2 sequences from tumor Tregs were shared with naive CD4+ cells, compared with under 2.2% shared with blood Tregs or memory cells. Tumor memory CD4+ T cell TCR gene usage clustered with blood and lymph node memory CD4+ cells and lymph node naive CD4+ cells. The TCR alpha and beta sequences of tumor-infiltrating Tregs showed the greatest overlap with tumor naive CD4+ T cells, followed by blood naive CD4+ T cells.

The CDR3 measures 15 amino acids from cysteine to phenylalanine. The DNA shown is the 45-base CDR3, in frame from base 1. V loses 6 bases, J loses 4 bases, and the germline ends lie 18 bases apart. Tregs were isolated as CD4+CD25+CD127-/low cells. In a bigger cohort of about two dozen breast cancer patients, the researchers sequenced just a single TRBV12-4/TRBJ1-2 rearrangement in tumor Tregs as well as in blood Treg, naive and memory CD4+ cells. Ficoll density gradient centrifugation was used to isolate mononuclear cells from either lymph nodes or 45 to 50 ml of peripheral blood. A purity exceeding 90% was confirmed by FACS for the sorted cell populations. This clonotype is regarded as medium-sized (0.01 to 0.1%). Its antigen specificity is not known. No much larger clone exists at a distance of one base, and base qualities are not known.

The receptor was derived from a female donor with breast cancer. Material for sequencing was Tregs sorted from blood. The rearranged segments are TRBV12-3 or TRBV12-4 and TRBJ1-2; TRBD1 is a possible D gene, resting on 6 matching bases. The nucleotide sequence is TGTGCCAGCAGCGGACCCGACAGGATAGGCTATGGCTACACCTTC. It is translated as CASSGPDRIGYGYTF.